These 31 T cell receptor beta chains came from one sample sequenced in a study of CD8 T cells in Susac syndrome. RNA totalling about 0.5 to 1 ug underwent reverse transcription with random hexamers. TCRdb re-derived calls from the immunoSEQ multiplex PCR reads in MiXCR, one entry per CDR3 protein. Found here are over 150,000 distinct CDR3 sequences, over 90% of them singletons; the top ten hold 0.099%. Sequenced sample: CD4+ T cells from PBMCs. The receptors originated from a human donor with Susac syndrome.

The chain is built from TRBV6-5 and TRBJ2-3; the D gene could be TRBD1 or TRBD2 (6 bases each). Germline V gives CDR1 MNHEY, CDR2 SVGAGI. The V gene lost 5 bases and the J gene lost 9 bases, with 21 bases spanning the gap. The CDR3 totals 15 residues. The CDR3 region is CASSPTRTVRETQYF. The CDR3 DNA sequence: TGTGCCAGCAGTCCCACCAGGACAGTTCGGGAGACGCAGTATTTT.

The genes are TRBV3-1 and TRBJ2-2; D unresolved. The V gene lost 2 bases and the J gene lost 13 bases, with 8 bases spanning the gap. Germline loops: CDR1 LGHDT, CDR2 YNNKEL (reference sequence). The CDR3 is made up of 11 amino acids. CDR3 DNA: TGTGCCAGCAGCCAAAGATCGGGGCTGTTTTTT. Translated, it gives CASSQRSGLFF.

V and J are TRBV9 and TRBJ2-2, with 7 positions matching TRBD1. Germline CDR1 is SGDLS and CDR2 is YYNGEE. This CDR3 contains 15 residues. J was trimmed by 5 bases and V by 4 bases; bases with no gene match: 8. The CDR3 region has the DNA TGTGCCAGCAGCTGGAAGGGGGCAGAGACCGGGGAGCTGTTTTTT. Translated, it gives CASSWKGAETGELFF.

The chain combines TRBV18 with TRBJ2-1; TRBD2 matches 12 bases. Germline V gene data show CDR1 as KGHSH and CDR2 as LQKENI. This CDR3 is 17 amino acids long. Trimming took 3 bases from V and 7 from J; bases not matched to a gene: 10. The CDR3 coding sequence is TGTGCCAGCTCACCCTCAAGGCTGCTAGCGGGAGGGAATGAGCAGTTCTTC. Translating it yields CASSPSRLLAGGNEQFF.

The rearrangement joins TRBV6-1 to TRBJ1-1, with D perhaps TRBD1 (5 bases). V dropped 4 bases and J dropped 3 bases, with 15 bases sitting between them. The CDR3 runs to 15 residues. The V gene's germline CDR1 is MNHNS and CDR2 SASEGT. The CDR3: CASSAPGDYYTEAFF. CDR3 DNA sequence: TGTGCCAGCAGTGCCCCCGGGGACTATTACACTGAAGCTTTCTTT.

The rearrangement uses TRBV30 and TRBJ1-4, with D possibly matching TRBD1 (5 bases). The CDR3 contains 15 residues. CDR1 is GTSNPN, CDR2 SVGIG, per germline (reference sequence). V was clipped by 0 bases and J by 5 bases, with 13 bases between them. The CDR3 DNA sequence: TGTGCCTGGAGTGTAGGGTCGGGACTCAATGAAAAACTGTTTTTT. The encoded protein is CAWSVGSGLNEKLFF.

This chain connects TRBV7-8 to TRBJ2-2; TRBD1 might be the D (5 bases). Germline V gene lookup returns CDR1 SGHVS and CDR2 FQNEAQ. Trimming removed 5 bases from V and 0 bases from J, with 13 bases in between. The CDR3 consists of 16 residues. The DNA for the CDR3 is TGTGCCAGCAGCCCAACAGGTCCCTCGAACACCGGGGAGCTGTTTTTT. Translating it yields CASSPTGPSNTGELFF.

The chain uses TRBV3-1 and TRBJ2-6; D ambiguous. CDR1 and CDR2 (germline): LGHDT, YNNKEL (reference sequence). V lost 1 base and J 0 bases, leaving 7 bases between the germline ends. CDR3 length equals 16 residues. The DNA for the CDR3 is TGTGCCAGCAGCCAAGGCCGATACTCTGGGGCCAACGTCCTGACTTTC. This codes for CASSQGRYSGANVLTF.

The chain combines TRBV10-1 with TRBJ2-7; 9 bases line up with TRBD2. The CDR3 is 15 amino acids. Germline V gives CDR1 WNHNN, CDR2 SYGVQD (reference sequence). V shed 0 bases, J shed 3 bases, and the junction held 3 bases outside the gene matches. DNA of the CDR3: TGCGCCAGCAGTGAGTCTAGCGGGGGAAGCTACGAGCAGTACTTC. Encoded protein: CASSESSGGSYEQYF.

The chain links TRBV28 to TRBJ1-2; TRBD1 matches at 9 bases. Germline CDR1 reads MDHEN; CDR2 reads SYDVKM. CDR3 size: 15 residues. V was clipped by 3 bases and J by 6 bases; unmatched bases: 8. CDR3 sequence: CASSFPGQGLDGYTF. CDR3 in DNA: TGTGCCAGCAGTTTCCCGGGACAGGGTCTGGATGGCTACACCTTC.

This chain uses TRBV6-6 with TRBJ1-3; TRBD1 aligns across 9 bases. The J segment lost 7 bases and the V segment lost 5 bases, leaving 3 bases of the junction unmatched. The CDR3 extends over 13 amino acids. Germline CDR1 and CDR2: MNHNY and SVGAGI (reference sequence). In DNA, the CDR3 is TGTGCCAGCAGTAAACAGGGGGCCAACACCATATATTTT. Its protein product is CASSKQGANTIYF.

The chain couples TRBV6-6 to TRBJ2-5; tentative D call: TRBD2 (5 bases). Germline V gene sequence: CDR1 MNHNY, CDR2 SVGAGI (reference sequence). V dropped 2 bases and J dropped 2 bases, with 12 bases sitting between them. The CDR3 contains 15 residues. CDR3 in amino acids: CASSYAGSGQETQYF. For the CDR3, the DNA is TGTGCCAGCAGTTACGCCGGGTCGGGGCAAGAGACCCAGTACTTC.

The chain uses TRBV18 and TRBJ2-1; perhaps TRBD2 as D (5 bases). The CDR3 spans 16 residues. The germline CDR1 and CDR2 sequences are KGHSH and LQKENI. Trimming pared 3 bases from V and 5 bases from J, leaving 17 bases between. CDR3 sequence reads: CASSPPDYPRHNEQFF. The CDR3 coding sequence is TGTGCCAGCTCACCCCCCGACTACCCGCGCCACAATGAGCAGTTCTTC.

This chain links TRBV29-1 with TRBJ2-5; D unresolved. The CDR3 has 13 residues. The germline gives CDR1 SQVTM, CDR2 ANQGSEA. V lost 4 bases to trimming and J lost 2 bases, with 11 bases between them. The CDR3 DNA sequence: TGCAGCGTTGGATTACCCCTACAAGAGACCCAGTACTTC. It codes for CSVGLPLQETQYF.

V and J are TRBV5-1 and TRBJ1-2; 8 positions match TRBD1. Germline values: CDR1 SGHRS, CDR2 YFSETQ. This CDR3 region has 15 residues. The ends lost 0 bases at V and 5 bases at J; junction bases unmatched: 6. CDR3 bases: TGCGCCAGCAGCTTGGACAGGGGGGACAGATATGGCTACACCTTC. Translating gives CASSLDRGDRYGYTF. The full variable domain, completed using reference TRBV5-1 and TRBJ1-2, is KAGVTQTPRYLIKTRGQQVTLSCSPISGHRSVSWYQQTPGQGLQFLFEYFSETQRNKGNFPGRFSGRQFSNSRSEMNVSTLELGDSALYLCASSLDRGDRYGYTFGSGTRLTVV.

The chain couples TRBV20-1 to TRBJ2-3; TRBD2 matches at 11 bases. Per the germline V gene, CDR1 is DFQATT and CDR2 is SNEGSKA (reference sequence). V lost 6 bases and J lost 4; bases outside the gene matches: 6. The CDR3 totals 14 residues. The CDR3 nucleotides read TGCAGTGCCCCCCTTAGCGGGAGGGCAGATACGCAGTATTTT. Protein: CSAPLSGRADTQYF.

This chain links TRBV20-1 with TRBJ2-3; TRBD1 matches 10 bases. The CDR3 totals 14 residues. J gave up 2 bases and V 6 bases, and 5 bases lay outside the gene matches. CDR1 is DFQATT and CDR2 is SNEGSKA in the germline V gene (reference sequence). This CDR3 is CSARRQGATDTQYF. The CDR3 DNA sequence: TGCAGTGCCAGAAGACAGGGGGCCACAGATACGCAGTATTTT.

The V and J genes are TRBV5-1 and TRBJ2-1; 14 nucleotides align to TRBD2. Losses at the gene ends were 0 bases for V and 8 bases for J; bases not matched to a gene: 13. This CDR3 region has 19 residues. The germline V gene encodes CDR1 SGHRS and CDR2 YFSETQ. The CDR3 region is CASSLGGLAGAGGIYEQFF. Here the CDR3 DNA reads TGCGCCAGCAGCTTGGGGGGACTAGCGGGAGCCGGCGGGATCTATGAGCAGTTCTTC.

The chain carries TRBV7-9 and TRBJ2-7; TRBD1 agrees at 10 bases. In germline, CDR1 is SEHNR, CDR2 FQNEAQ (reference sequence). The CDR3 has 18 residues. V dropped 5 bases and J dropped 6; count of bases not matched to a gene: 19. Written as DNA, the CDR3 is TGTGCCAGCAGCAAGGGGGGGACAGGGGCCGCCTCCCGTAGCGAGCAGTACTTC. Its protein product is CASSKGGTGAASRSEQYF.

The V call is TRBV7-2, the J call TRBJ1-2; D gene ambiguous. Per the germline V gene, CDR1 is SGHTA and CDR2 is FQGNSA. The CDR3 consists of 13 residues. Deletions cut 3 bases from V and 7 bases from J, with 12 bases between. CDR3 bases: TGTGCCAGCAGCTTTGCCAGCCGCGGTGGCTACACCTTC. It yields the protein CASSFASRGGYTF.

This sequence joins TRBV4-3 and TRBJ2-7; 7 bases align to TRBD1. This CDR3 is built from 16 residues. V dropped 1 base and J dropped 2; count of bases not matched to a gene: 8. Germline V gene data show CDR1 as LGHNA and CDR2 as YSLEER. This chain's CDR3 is CASSQGPRDRPYEQYF. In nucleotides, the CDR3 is TGCGCCAGCAGCCAAGGCCCTCGGGACAGACCCTACGAGCAGTACTTC.

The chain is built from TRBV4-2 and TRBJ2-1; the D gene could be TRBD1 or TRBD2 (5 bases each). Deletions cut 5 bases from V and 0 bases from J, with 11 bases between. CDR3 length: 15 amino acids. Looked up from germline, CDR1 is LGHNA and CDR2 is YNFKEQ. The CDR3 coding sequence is TGTGCCAGCAGCAGGGACCTCAACTCCTACAATGAGCAGTTCTTC. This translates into CASSRDLNSYNEQFF.

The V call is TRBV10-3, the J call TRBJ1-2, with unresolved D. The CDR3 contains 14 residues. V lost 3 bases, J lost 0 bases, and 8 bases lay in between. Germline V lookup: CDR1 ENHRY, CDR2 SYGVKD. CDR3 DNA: TGTGCCATCAGTGAAACGGGTACTAACTATGGCTACACCTTC. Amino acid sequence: CAISETGTNYGYTF.

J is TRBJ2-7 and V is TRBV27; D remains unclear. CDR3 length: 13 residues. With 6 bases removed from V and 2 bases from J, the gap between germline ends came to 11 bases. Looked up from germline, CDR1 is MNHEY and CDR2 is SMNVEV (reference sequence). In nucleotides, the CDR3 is TGTGCCAGCAGAGGGATCAGGACCTACGAGCAGTACTTC. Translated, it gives CASRGIRTYEQYF.

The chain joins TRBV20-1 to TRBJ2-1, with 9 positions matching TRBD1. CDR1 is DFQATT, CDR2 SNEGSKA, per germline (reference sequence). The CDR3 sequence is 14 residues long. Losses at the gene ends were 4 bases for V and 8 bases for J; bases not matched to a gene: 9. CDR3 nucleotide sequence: TGCAGTGCTAATCGGGACAGGGTCAAGTATGAGCAGTTCTTC. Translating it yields CSANRDRVKYEQFF.

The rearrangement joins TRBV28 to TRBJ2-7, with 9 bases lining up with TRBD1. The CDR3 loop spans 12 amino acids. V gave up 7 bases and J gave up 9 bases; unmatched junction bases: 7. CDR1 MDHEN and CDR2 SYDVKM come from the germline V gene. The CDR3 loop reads CASTAGTGWQYF. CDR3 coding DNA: TGTGCCAGCACCGCGGGGACAGGGTGGCAGTACTTC.

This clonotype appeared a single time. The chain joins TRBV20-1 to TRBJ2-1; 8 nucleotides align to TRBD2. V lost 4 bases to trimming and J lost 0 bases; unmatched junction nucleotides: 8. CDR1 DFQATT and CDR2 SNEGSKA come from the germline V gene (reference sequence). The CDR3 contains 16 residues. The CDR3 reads CSANHGGRSSYNEQFF. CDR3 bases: TGCAGTGCTAATCACGGCGGGAGGAGCTCCTACAATGAGCAGTTCTTC.

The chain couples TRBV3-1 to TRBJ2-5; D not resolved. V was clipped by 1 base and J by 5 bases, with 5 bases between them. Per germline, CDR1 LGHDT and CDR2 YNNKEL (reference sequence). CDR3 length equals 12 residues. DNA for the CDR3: TGTGCCAGCAGCCAAGTGTGGGAGACCCAGTACTTC. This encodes CASSQVWETQYF.

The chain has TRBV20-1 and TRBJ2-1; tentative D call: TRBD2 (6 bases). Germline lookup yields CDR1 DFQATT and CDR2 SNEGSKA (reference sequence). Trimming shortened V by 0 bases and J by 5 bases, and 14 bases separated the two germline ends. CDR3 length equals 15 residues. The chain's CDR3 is CSAREEGLNHNEQFF. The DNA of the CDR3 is TGCAGTGCTAGAGAGGAGGGTCTAAATCACAATGAGCAGTTCTTC.

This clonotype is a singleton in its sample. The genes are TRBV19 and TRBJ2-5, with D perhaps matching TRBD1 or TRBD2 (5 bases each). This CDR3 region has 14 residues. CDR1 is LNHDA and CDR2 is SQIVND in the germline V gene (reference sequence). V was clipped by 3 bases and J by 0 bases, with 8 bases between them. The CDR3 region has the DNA TGTGCCAGTAGTATCCTGGGGGACCAAGAGACCCAGTACTTC. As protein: CASSILGDQETQYF.

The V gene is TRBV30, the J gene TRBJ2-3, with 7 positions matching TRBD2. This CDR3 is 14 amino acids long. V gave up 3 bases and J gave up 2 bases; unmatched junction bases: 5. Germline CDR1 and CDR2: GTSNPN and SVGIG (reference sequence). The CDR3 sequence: CAWSLAGVTDTQYF. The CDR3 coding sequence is TGTGCCTGGAGCCTGGCGGGGGTCACAGATACGCAGTATTTT.